The sequence of this T cell receptor (beta chain) was determined in a study of blood T cell repertoires in COVID-19. Everyone who took part was roughly 18 to 89 years old, and they came from about two dozen US areas. The study assigned cohorts using participant-reported clinical history. The CDR3 length is 15 residues. J was trimmed by 4 bases and V by 0 bases; bases with no gene match: 2. TCRdb keeps only in-frame clones here, not all; method: immunoSEQ multiplex PCR. This sample has about 60,000 clones, with roughly 80% found just once. The rearrangement uses TRBV23-1 and TRBJ2-1; 8 bases align to TRBD1. TRBV23-1 carries the ORF label, with uncertain function. Sequencing used PBMCs or T cells enriched from blood (not recorded which). The clonotype was recovered from a middle-aged woman with acute COVID-19. The DNA of the CDR3 is TGCGCCAGCAGTCAATCGCGACAGGGGTACAATGAGCAGTTCTTC. Its protein product is CASSQSRQGYNEQFF.